These 25 T cell receptor beta chains were all obtained from the same sample, sequenced in a study of T cells after yellow fever vaccination. TCRdb used MiXCR to reprocess the 5' RACE reads, holding one entry per CDR3 protein. The table shows some 150,000 distinct CDR3 sequences, with over 7% occurring only once. This specimen was CD8+ T cells sorted from PBMCs, taken 45 days after the yellow fever booster vaccination. The receptors shown here come from a man aged 18 to 30 who received the YFV17D yellow fever vaccine.

The chain links TRBV27 to TRBJ2-5, with D possibly matching TRBD1 (5 bases). CDR1 and CDR2 from the germline V gene are MNHEY and SMNVEV (reference sequence). The CDR3 totals 16 residues. V lost 5 bases, J lost 4 bases, and 20 bases lay in between. The chain's CDR3 is CASSPWASRRGETQYF. CDR3 in DNA: TGTGCCAGCAGTCCGTGGGCCTCGAGAAGGGGAGAGACCCAGTACTTC.

Only a few counts were recorded for this clonotype. The chain combines TRBV4-3 with TRBJ2-5, with TRBD2 identical over 12 bases. J gave up 5 bases and V 1 base, and 2 bases lay outside the gene matches. The CDR3 runs to 15 residues. Germline-derived CDR1 and CDR2 are LGHNA and YSLEER. The CDR3 region is CASSQGLAGVETQYF. The CDR3 DNA follows: TGCGCCAGCAGCCAAGGACTAGCGGGGGTGGAGACCCAGTACTTC.

This clonotype showed up many times. The chain carries TRBV6-1 and TRBJ1-1, with 9 bases that match TRBD1. The CDR3 length is 16 residues. CDR1 is MNHNS, CDR2 SASEGT, per germline. After removal of 6 bases from V and 2 bases from J, the junction contained 10 bases not matched to a gene. CDR3 region: CASRSTGGLSNTEAFF. CDR3 DNA sequence: TGTGCCAGCAGATCAACAGGGGGCCTATCAAACACTGAAGCTTTCTTT.

The chain links TRBV4-1 to TRBJ2-7; 8 bases match TRBD1. The CDR3 covers 16 residues. J was trimmed by 1 base and V by 1 base; bases with no gene match: 6. Germline CDR1 and CDR2: MGHRA and YSYEKL. CDR3 sequence reads: CASSQAQGAGSYEQYF. The CDR3 DNA sequence: TGCGCCAGCAGCCAAGCCCAGGGGGCAGGGTCCTACGAGCAGTACTTC.

This clonotype was recorded many times. V usage is TRBV7-7 and J usage is TRBJ2-7, with 9 bases lining up with TRBD1. This CDR3 region has 14 residues. In germline, CDR1 is SSHAT, CDR2 FNYEAQ (reference sequence). CDR3 amino acids: CASSYEGQGPEQYV. As DNA, the CDR3 is TGTGCTAGCAGCTACGAAGGACAGGGGCCCGAGCAGTACGTC.

There are a few counts of this clonotype. The J gene is TRBJ1-5, the V gene TRBV15; no reliable D call. The CDR3 sequence is 16 residues long. Trimming shortened V by 3 bases and J by 3 bases, and 15 bases separated the two germline ends. The germline CDR1 and CDR2 sequences are LNHNV and YYDKDF (reference sequence). The CDR3 nucleotides are TGTGCCACCAGCAGGGAGCGATTCCCGGACAATCAGCCCCAGCATTTT. The encoded protein is CATSRERFPDNQPQHF.

The chain couples TRBV13 to TRBJ2-7, with 9 positions matching TRBD2. The CDR3 has 14 residues. With V trimmed by 6 bases and J by 5 bases, 8 bases remained unmatched. Germline V CDR1 and CDR2: PRHDT, FYEKMQ (reference sequence). DNA for the CDR3: TGTGCCAGCAGTTCCAGCGGGGGGACGGACGAGCAGTACTTC. Protein sequence: CASSSSGGTDEQYF.

The chain uses TRBV6-5 and TRBJ2-7, with TRBD2 as a possible D gene (6 bases). Trimming stripped 8 bases from V and 4 bases from J, with 18 bases between. Germline values: CDR1 MNHEY, CDR2 SVGAGI. CDR3 length: 14 amino acids. DNA of the CDR3: TGTGCCAGCGGGGCGGGGTTGGGGGTTTACGAGCAGTACGTC. This codes for CASGAGLGVYEQYV.

This rearrangement joins TRBV27 to TRBJ1-2, with D unresolved. Germline loops: CDR1 MNHEY, CDR2 SMNVEV (reference sequence). There are 14 residues in the CDR3. Trimming removed 1 base at V and 1 base at J, with 7 bases between. The CDR3 DNA follows: TGTGCCAGCAGTTTATATGGAGATAACTATGGCTACACCTTC. Translating it yields CASSLYGDNYGYTF.

The V gene is TRBV11-2, the J gene TRBJ1-1; D is unclear. Trimming removed 6 bases at V and 4 bases at J, with 18 bases between. CDR3 length: 15 residues. In germline, CDR1 is SGHAT, CDR2 FQNNGV. In DNA form, the CDR3 reads TGTGCCAGCAGTCAACCGGAGGGCTGGAGCACTGAAGCTTTCTTT. It yields the protein CASSQPEGWSTEAFF.

V is TRBV4-2 and J is TRBJ2-7, with a possible D match to TRBD1 (5 bases). In germline, CDR1 is LGHNA, CDR2 YNFKEQ. The CDR3 has 14 amino acids. With 1 base removed from V and 3 bases from J, the gap between germline ends came to 10 bases. The CDR3 coding sequence is TGTGCCAGCAGCCAAGGGGGCGAACTCTACGAGCAGTACTTC. As protein: CASSQGGELYEQYF.

This clonotype was seen more than once but under ten times. The rearrangement links TRBV25-1 to TRBJ1-1; D remains ambiguous. Germline CDR1 MGHDK, CDR2 SYGVNS. The ends were cut back, 3 bases at V and 6 bases at J, with 17 bases in the middle. CDR3 length: 15 amino acids. The DNA of the CDR3 is TGTGCCAGCAGTGATCCCGGCGAATCCGGCGCTGAAGCTTTCTTT. It codes for CASSDPGESGAEAFF.

This clonotype has ten or more counts. V gene TRBV4-2 combines with J gene TRBJ2-2; no definite D call. Germline-derived CDR1 and CDR2 are LGHNA and YNFKEQ. The CDR3 runs to 17 residues. With 4 bases removed from V and 7 bases from J, the gap between germline ends came to 22 bases. DNA of the CDR3: TGTGCCAGCAGCCCATACCCACCGGGTGCCTTACGCGGGGAGCTGTTTTTT. Protein product: CASSPYPPGALRGELFF.

V is TRBV10-2 and J is TRBJ2-2, with no clear D. CDR3 length: 12 residues. Germline loops: CDR1 WSHSY, CDR2 SAAADI. Deletions cut 3 bases from V and 5 bases from J, with 4 bases between. CDR3 sequence (DNA): TGCGCCAGCAGTGAACGTACCGGGGAGCTGTTTTTT. This codes for CASSERTGELFF.

This sequence joins TRBV27 and TRBJ2-1, with a tentative D call TRBD2 (7 bases). Per the germline V gene, CDR1 is MNHEY and CDR2 is SMNVEV (reference sequence). The CDR3 contains 14 residues. Trimming cost V 0 bases and J 7 bases, with 10 bases left between them. This CDR3 reads CASSLSGGQNEQFF. As DNA, the CDR3 is TGTGCCAGCAGTTTATCGGGGGGGCAGAATGAGCAGTTCTTC.

The rearrangement uses TRBV12-3 or TRBV12-4 and TRBJ1-2; D unclear. V lost 5 bases and J 5 bases, leaving 3 bases between the germline ends. The CDR3 is 10 amino acids. The CDR3 protein is CASSNYGYTF. The CDR3, as DNA: TGTGCCAGCAGTAATTATGGCTACACCTTC.

This clonotype was seen ten or more times. This rearrangement joins TRBV4-3 to TRBJ2-7; a weak D match, TRBD2 (6 bases). CDR3 length: 16 amino acids. With 0 bases removed from V and 1 base from J, the gap between germline ends came to 13 bases. The germline gives CDR1 LGHNA, CDR2 YSLEER. CDR3: CASSQDWGLMSYEQYV. As DNA, the CDR3 is TGCGCCAGCAGCCAAGACTGGGGACTGATGTCCTACGAGCAGTACGTC.

The chain employs TRBV14 and TRBJ2-7; maybe TRBD1 (5 bases). The CDR3 runs 15 residues. V was cut by 3 bases and J by 2 bases, with 14 bases left in between. Per germline, CDR1 SGHDN and CDR2 FVKESK. CDR3 nucleotides: TGTGCCAGCAGCCAGGAAGGAAGGGGAACCTACGAGCAGTACTTC. Amino acids: CASSQEGRGTYEQYF.

This clonotype was detected only a few times. The chain recombines TRBV28 with TRBJ2-2; a weak D match, TRBD1 (5 bases). V was pared by 0 bases and J by 0 bases, with 8 bases between. The CDR3 is 16 amino acids. Germline values: CDR1 MDHEN, CDR2 SYDVKM. This CDR3 is CASSLWQGPNTGELFF. The CDR3 nucleotides are TGTGCCAGCAGTTTATGGCAGGGCCCGAACACCGGGGAGCTGTTTTTT.

This clonotype turned up a few times. The V and J genes are TRBV14 and TRBJ1-1; the D is unclear. This CDR3 contains 13 residues. V lost 1 base and J lost 1, with 4 bases in between. The germline CDR1 and CDR2 sequences are SGHDN and FVKESK. CDR3 in amino acids: CASSQGSNTEAFF. The CDR3 bases are TGTGCCAGCAGCCAAGGCTCGAACACTGAAGCTTTCTTT.

This clonotype was seen only a few times. The V and J genes are TRBV27 and TRBJ1-1; tentatively, D is TRBD1 (5 bases). The CDR3 has 13 residues. Germline-derived CDR1 and CDR2 are MNHEY and SMNVEV (reference sequence). V was cut by 6 bases and J by 5 bases, with 13 bases left in between. CDR3 sequence reads: CASRRGYRTEAFF. The DNA for the CDR3 is TGTGCCAGCAGAAGGGGATATCGGACTGAAGCTTTCTTT.

This clonotype came up a few times. The chain combines TRBV19 with TRBJ2-3; tentatively, D is TRBD1 (5 bases). The CDR3 contains 15 residues. Germline V lookup: CDR1 LNHDA, CDR2 SQIVND (reference sequence). Between the trimmed V and J ends, which lost 4 bases and 2 bases, there was a span of 13 bases. The CDR3 DNA reads TGTGCCAGTAGTAGTGACAGATCCCCCACAGATACGCAGTATTTT. It encodes CASSSDRSPTDTQYF. The variable domain in full, with the rest retrieved from reference TRBV19 and TRBJ2-3, is DGGITQSPKYLFRKEGQNVTLSCEQNLNHDAMYWYRQDPGQGLRLIYYSQIVNDFQKGDIAEGYSVSREKKESFPLTVTSAQKNPTAFYLCASSSDRSPTDTQYFGPGTRLTVL.

The V gene is TRBV4-1, the J gene TRBJ2-7; TRBD2 aligns across 10 bases. The germline gives CDR1 MGHRA, CDR2 YSYEKL. The V gene end was trimmed by 1 base and the J gene end by 2 bases; junction bases not matched to a gene: 2. The CDR3 covers 15 residues. This chain's CDR3 is CASSQALAGAYEQYV. CDR3 sequence (DNA): TGCGCCAGCAGCCAAGCCCTAGCGGGGGCCTACGAGCAGTACGTC.

This chain connects TRBV4-1 to TRBJ2-1; 9 bases are shared with TRBD2. The CDR3 has 15 residues. The germline V gene encodes CDR1 MGHRA and CDR2 YSYEKL. The V gene end was trimmed by 6 bases and the J gene end by 6 bases; junction bases not matched to a gene: 9. The CDR3 DNA reads TGCGCCAGCAGAGGTAGCGGGGGATCCGTCAATGAGCAGTTCTTC. Translation: CASRGSGGSVNEQFF.

The rearrangement joins TRBV6-6 to TRBJ2-5; 14 bases fit TRBD2. CDR3 length: 18 amino acids. The germline V gene has CDR1 MNHNY and CDR2 SVGAGI (reference sequence). The J segment lost 3 bases and the V segment lost 1 base, leaving 7 bases of the junction unmatched. The CDR3: CASSYLTSGGALEETQYF. The CDR3 region has the DNA TGTGCCAGCAGTTACTTGACTAGCGGGGGGGCCTTAGAAGAGACCCAGTACTTC.